The 10 T cell receptor beta chains presented below share a single source sample, sequenced in a study of cytomegalovirus exposure and HLA in healthy donors. PCR primers comprised 60 Vbeta and 13 Jbeta primers. Assay used: immunoSEQ multiplex PCR; TCRdb lists only in-frame clones, some missing. The sample shows 150,000 to 200,000 clones, 75% to 85% of them seen only once. The sequencing sample was made of PBMCs. The receptors stem from a woman aged 45-65 years in good health and CMV-seropositive.

This chain connects TRBV19 to TRBJ1-5; a weak D match, TRBD1 (6 bases). CDR1 and CDR2 (germline): LNHDA, SQIVND (reference sequence). The CDR3 spans 13 residues. Between the trimmed V and J ends, which lost 8 bases and 6 bases, there was a span of 14 bases. CDR3 nucleotides: TGTGCCAGTGCGTACAGGGTAGGTCAGCCCCAGCATTTT. Its protein is CASAYRVGQPQHF.

The V and J genes are TRBV30 and TRBJ1-6; D ambiguous. Per germline, CDR1 GTSNPN and CDR2 SVGIG (reference sequence). V lost 0 bases to trimming and J lost 0 bases, with 6 bases between them. This CDR3 is 15 amino acids long. CDR3 bases: TGTGCCTGGAGTGTGAGTTACTCCTATAATTCACCCCTCCACTTT. Its translation: CAWSVSYSYNSPLHF.

The chain couples TRBV6-5 to TRBJ2-7; perhaps TRBD1 as D (5 bases). V shed 6 bases and J shed 0 bases, with 15 bases lying between them. This CDR3 comprises 15 residues. Germline CDR1 and CDR2: MNHEY and SVGAGI. CDR3: CASRPQVGGSYEQYF. The CDR3 DNA is TGTGCCAGCAGACCACAGGTGGGCGGCTCCTACGAGCAGTACTTC.

In DNA form, the CDR3 reads TGTGCCAGCAGTGGGCCGGGACAGATGAACACTGAAGCTTTCTTT. This sequence encodes CASSGPGQMNTEAFF. V and J are TRBV2 and TRBJ1-1, with TRBD1 identical over 7 bases. CDR3 size: 15 residues. In germline, CDR1 is SNHLY, CDR2 FYNNEI. V was pared by 4 bases and J by 0 bases, with 5 bases of the junction left unmatched.

This clone was detected only once. The gene calls are TRBV19 and TRBJ1-1; a possible D gene is TRBD1 (5 bases). The CDR3 is 14 residues long. CDR1 and CDR2 (germline): LNHDA, SQIVND (reference sequence). V dropped 5 bases and J dropped 0 bases, with 10 bases sitting between them. The CDR3 region has the DNA TGTGCCAGTAGTCCGACAGCCATGAACACTGAAGCTTTCTTT. This translates into CASSPTAMNTEAFF.

The chain recombines TRBV27 with TRBJ2-3; 8 nucleotides line up with TRBD1. CDR3 length: 15 residues. Trimming at V came to 5 bases and at J to 2 bases, leaving 6 bases not matched to a gene. Germline values: CDR1 MNHEY, CDR2 SMNVEV (reference sequence). The DNA for the CDR3 is TGTGCCAGCAGTCCAGACAGGGGCTACACAGATACGCAGTATTTT. It specifies CASSPDRGYTDTQYF.

CDR3 sequence: CASSFGEKLFF. The CDR3 DNA reads as TGTGCCAGCAGTTTCGGTGAAAAACTGTTTTTT. The gene calls are TRBV27 and TRBJ1-4; D call uncertain. This CDR3 spans 11 amino acids. The V end lost 3 bases, the J end lost 7 bases, and 3 bases lay between the germline ends. From germline, CDR1 is MNHEY and CDR2 SMNVEV (reference sequence).

The rearrangement links TRBV27 to TRBJ1-2; 7 bases map to TRBD1. CDR3 length equals 16 residues. The trim removed 2 bases at V and 3 bases at J, leaving 9 bases unmatched. Looked up from germline, CDR1 is MNHEY and CDR2 is SMNVEV (reference sequence). The CDR3 sequence is CASSLDGTGVYYGYTF. CDR3 coding DNA: TGTGCCAGCAGTTTAGATGGCACAGGGGTCTACTATGGCTACACCTTC.

This clone was counted only a few times. The chain uses TRBV4-1 and TRBJ2-1; tentatively, D is TRBD2 (5 bases). Looked up from germline, CDR1 is MGHRA and CDR2 is YSYEKL. The V end lost 1 base, the J end lost 14 bases, and 12 bases lay between the germline ends. There are 12 residues in the CDR3. DNA of the CDR3: TGCGCCAGCAGCCAAGTAACCCTAGCAAAGTTCTTC. Translating it yields CASSQVTLAKFF.

The J gene is TRBJ2-3, the V gene TRBV5-1; D might be TRBD2 (6 bases). CDR1 SGHRS and CDR2 YFSETQ come from the germline V gene. CDR3 length: 15 residues. Trimming took 7 bases from V and 1 from J, leaving 16 bases between them. Here the CDR3 reads CASGRTPGGTDTQYF. The CDR3 DNA reads TGCGCCAGCGGGAGGACTCCCGGGGGCACAGATACGCAGTATTTT.